This T cell receptor (beta chain) derives from a study of cytomegalovirus exposure and HLA in healthy donors. Overall study context: Approximately 85 million unique TCRs from HLA-typed donors were held in an early release of data.

PCR employed 60 Vbeta and 13 Jbeta primers. Repertoires were generated with immunoSEQ multiplex PCR, while TCRdb's copy carries only in-frame clones and drops some. This table lists 60,000 to 75,000 clones. A word on this clone: What it binds is unknown.

CDR3 length: 16 residues. CDR1 and CDR2 (germline): MDHEN, SYDVKM. Trimming removed 6 bases from V and 2 bases from J; junction bases left unmatched: 9. Study-level findings and limits: V- and J-gene trimming in TCR beta was tied to a missense DCLRE1C variant by an analysis performed later.

This TCR derives from a woman in her 30s in good health and CMV-seronegative. Sequenced: PBMCs. The V gene is TRBV28, the J gene TRBJ1-2, with TRBD1 matching over 10 bases. The CDR3 DNA reads as TGTGCCAGCAGGCTTCCTCAGGGACAGGGGAACTATGGCTACACCTTC. As protein: CASRLPQGQGNYGYTF.